Listed below are T cell receptor beta chains from one sample, sequenced in a study of blood T cell repertoires in COVID-19. Assay: immunoSEQ multiplex PCR; the TCRdb copy retains only in-frame clones and omits some. This sample has 85,000 to 90,000 clones, with 80% to 95% found just once. Sequencing was carried out using peripheral blood. The receptors were gathered from a human donor with active COVID-19. The donor label of this sample is uncertain. Both conserved end residues are part of each CDR3. The order of the fields is D gene, V gene, J gene, clone size, CDR3 DNA, CDR3 protein. A D gene is named only where the DNA matches it firmly. Part of the rows lack a size; the others show once, few, many or a class for expanded clones.

-	TRBV11-2	TRBJ2-7	-	TGTGCCAGCAGCAAACCCGGGGATCGGGGATACGAGCAGTACTTC	CASSKPGDRGYEQYF
TRBD1	TRBV5-6	TRBJ1-2	-	TGTGCCAGCAGCTTGGCAGGGGGCGCGGGAAATGGCTACACCTTC	CASSLAGGAGNGYTF
TRBD1	TRBV5-1	TRBJ2-1	-	TGCGCCAGCAGTTTCGGCTACAGGGGCGAGCAGTTCTTC	CASSFGYRGEQFF
TRBD2	TRBV7-9	TRBJ2-1	-	TGTGCCAGCAGCTTGACTAGCGGGGGGATCTACAATGAGCAGTTCTTC	CASSLTSGGIYNEQFF
TRBD1	TRBV19	TRBJ1-5	-	TGTGCCAGTACCCATCGGGACAGCGATCAGCCCCAGCATTTT	CASTHRDSDQPQHF
-	TRBV5-1	TRBJ1-1	-	TGCGCCAGCAGCTTGGTAACAGGGCAAGCTTTCTTT	CASSLVTGQAFF
TRBD1	TRBV7-3	TRBJ1-1	-	TGTGCCAGCGGTACAGGGGTTAACACTGAAGCTTTCTTT	CASGTGVNTEAFF
-	TRBV19	TRBJ1-1	-	TGTGCCAGTAGCCCAAGGGGTAGCGGCAACACTGAAGCTTTCTTT	CASSPRGSGNTEAFF
TRBD1	TRBV7-3	TRBJ2-3	-	TGTGCCAGCAGTTCCGACAGGGATTCAGATACGCAGTATTTT	CASSSDRDSDTQYF
-	TRBV12-3/TRBV12-4	TRBJ2-7	-	TGTGCCAGCAGTTGGACAGCCCCCTACGAGCAGTACTTC	CASSWTAPYEQYF
-	TRBV7-8	TRBJ1-2	-	TGTGCCAGCAGCTCCACACCGCCACAGGGACCCCCGGGCACCTTC	CASSSTPPQGPPGTF
-	TRBV6-2/TRBV6-3	TRBJ2-2	once	TGTGCCAGCAGTTCCCCGGTCGAGCGAGGAAACACCGGGGAGCTGTTTTTT	CASSSPVERGNTGELFF
TRBD1	TRBV5-4	TRBJ2-6	-	TGTGCCAGCAGCCGATCCGGGACAGGGGACAACGTCCTGACTTTC	CASSRSGTGDNVLTF
TRBD1	TRBV5-6	TRBJ1-1	once	TGTGCCAGCAGCTTCCGGGACAGGGGAACTGAAGCTTTCTTT	CASSFRDRGTEAFF
-	TRBV4-1	TRBJ2-5	-	TGCGCCAGCAGCCAAGAAGCGAGCGGTAACCAAGAGACCCAGTACTTC	CASSQEASGNQETQYF
-	TRBV7-8	TRBJ1-1	once	TGTGCCAGCAGCTCTTATAGTCCGAACACTGAAGCTTTCTTT	CASSSYSPNTEAFF
TRBD2	TRBV19	TRBJ2-1	-	TGTGCCAGTAGAGTGGGGGGACTATACAATGAGCAGTTCTTC	CASRVGGLYNEQFF
TRBD1	TRBV4-1	TRBJ1-3	-	TGCGCCAGCAGCCAAGATGGGAGGGGACAGGGGTACGGAAACACCATATATTTT	CASSQDGRGQGYGNTIYF
TRBD1	TRBV30	TRBJ2-3	-	TGTGCCTGGAGTCGGGGGACCGGGACAGGGCCAGATACGCAGTATTTT	CAWSRGTGTGPDTQYF
-	TRBV6-1	TRBJ2-3	-	TGTGCCAGCAGTGAATTAGTGACAGATACGCAGTATTTT	CASSELVTDTQYF
-	TRBV4-1	TRBJ1-6	-	TGCGCCAGCAGCCGCGGGGGCTTAGGTTCACCCCTCCACTTT	CASSRGGLGSPLHF
-	TRBV11-3	TRBJ2-3	once	TGTGCCAGCAGCTTAGTCTTCCCAGATACGCAGTATTTT	CASSLVFPDTQYF
-	TRBV6-6	TRBJ2-3	-	TGTGCCAGCAGCCCCCGCGCAGATACGCAGTATTTT	CASSPRADTQYF
-	TRBV24-1	TRBJ1-1	-	TGTGCCACCAGTGATTTCCCAGTGAACACTGAAGCTTTCTTT	CATSDFPVNTEAFF
-	TRBV9	TRBJ2-6	-	TGTGCCAGCAGCGGTAGTGTTTCCGGTGGGGCCAACGTCCTGACTTTC	CASSGSVSGGANVLTF
-	TRBV6-1	TRBJ2-2	-	TGTGCCAGCAGTGCCTTGCTGACCACGGGCACCGGGGAGCTGTTTTTT	CASSALLTTGTGELFF
-	TRBV6-5	TRBJ1-2	-	TGTGCCAGCAGTTCATACAGGACGGACGAGCATAGCTACACCTTC	CASSSYRTDEHSYTF
TRBD2	TRBV5-1	TRBJ2-5	-	TGCGCCAGCAGCTCAACTAGCGGGTTGGGGGAGACCCAGTACTTC	CASSSTSGLGETQYF
TRBD1	TRBV18	TRBJ2-5	-	TGTGCCAGCTCACCTATCCTCCCGACAGGGGGCCAGAAGGGGGTTCAAGAGACCCAGTACTTC	CASSPILPTGGQKGVQETQYF
-	TRBV6-1	TRBJ2-7	-	TGTGCCAGCAGTGAAGCGCGACAGTCCTACGAGCAGTACTTC	CASSEARQSYEQYF
-	TRBV13	TRBJ2-1	once	TGTGCCAGCAGCTTAGAAGGTTTGAGAGGGTCTCTCTACAATGAGCAGTTCTTC	CASSLEGLRGSLYNEQFF
TRBD2	TRBV28	TRBJ2-5	-	TGTGCCAGCAGTTCGCCCCCGGGGGGGTTCGGACGGGCTCTAGAGACCCAGTACTTC	CASSSPPGGFGRALETQYF
TRBD1	TRBV28	TRBJ1-6	-	TGTGCCAGCAGGTCGGGACAGGGTGAGCATTCACCCCTCCACTTT	CASRSGQGEHSPLHF
-	TRBV5-1	TRBJ2-1	-	TGCGCCAGCAGCTTGGCGGCAGGACTCTCCTACAATGAGCAGTTCTTC	CASSLAAGLSYNEQFF
TRBD2	TRBV18	TRBJ2-1	-	TGTGCCAGCTCACCACCATGGACTAGCGGGAATCTCAATGAGCAGTTCTTC	CASSPPWTSGNLNEQFF
-	TRBV7-2	TRBJ2-3	-	TGTGCCAGCAGCTTGCACCGGGACTGGCGCACAGATACGCAGTATTTT	CASSLHRDWRTDTQYF
TRBD2	TRBV14	TRBJ2-1	-	TGTGCCAGCAGCCAAAGCGGGGGAGGGGGCAATGAGCAGTTCTTC	CASSQSGGGGNEQFF
-	TRBV6-6	TRBJ1-2	-	TGTGCCAGCATGGGAACTAGCGGGGGCTATGGCTACACCTTC	CASMGTSGGYGYTF
TRBD1	TRBV4-1	TRBJ2-3	once	TGCGCCAGCAGCCAGGGACAGGGGGAAGGAGATACGCAGTATTTT	CASSQGQGEGDTQYF
-	TRBV7-9	TRBJ2-7	-	TGTGCCAGCAGCTTAAGCGGGTCCTACGAGCAGTACTTC	CASSLSGSYEQYF
TRBD2	TRBV9	TRBJ2-3	-	TGTGCCAGCAGCCTTCTAGCGGGGGAACGCACAGATACGCAGTATTTT	CASSLLAGERTDTQYF
-	TRBV5-4	TRBJ2-5	once	TGTGCCAGCAGCTTGGAACAGGGAGGGGAGACCCAGTACTTC	CASSLEQGGETQYF
TRBD2	TRBV4-1	TRBJ2-1	-	TGCGCCAGCAGCCAAGTCACTAGCGCTGTGGATGAGCAGTTCTTC	CASSQVTSAVDEQFF
-	TRBV14	TRBJ2-1	-	TGTGCCAGCAGCCATATACAGGATTATTACTACAATGAGCAGTTCTTC	CASSHIQDYYYNEQFF
-	TRBV9	TRBJ2-7	-	TGTGCCAGCAGCCCCGGAACAGGGAGCTCCTACGAGCAGTACTTC	CASSPGTGSSYEQYF
TRBD1	TRBV10-3	TRBJ2-5	-	TGTGCCACCGCCGGGACAGCTCAAGAGACCCAGTACTTC	CATAGTAQETQYF